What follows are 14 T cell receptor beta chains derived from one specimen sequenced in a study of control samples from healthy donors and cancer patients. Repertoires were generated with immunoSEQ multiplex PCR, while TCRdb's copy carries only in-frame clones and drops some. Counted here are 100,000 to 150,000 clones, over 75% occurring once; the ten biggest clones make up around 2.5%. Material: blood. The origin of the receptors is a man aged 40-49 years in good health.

CDR3 region: CATSDPRDRGSYEQYF. The CDR3 nucleotides are TGTGCCACCAGTGATCCCCGGGACAGGGGATCCTACGAGCAGTACTTC. J is TRBJ2-7 and V is TRBV24-1; 10 positions match TRBD1. V lost 3 bases to trimming and J lost 1 base; unmatched junction nucleotides: 5. The CDR3 extends over 16 amino acids. Germline CDR1 is KGHDR and CDR2 is SFDVKD.

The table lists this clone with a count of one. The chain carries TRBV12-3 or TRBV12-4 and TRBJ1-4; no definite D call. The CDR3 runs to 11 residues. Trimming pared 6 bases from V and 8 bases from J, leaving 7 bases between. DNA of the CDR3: TGTGCCAGCAGCTTGGTCGAAAAACTGTTTTTT. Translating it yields CASSLVEKLFF.

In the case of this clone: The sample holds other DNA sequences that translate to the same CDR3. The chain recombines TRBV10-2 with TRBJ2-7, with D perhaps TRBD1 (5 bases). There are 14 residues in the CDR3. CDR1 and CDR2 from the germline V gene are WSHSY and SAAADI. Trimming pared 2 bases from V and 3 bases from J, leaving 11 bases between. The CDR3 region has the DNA TGCGCCAGCAGTGAGGACAGACTCGGCTACGAGCAGTACTTC. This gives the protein CASSEDRLGYEQYF.

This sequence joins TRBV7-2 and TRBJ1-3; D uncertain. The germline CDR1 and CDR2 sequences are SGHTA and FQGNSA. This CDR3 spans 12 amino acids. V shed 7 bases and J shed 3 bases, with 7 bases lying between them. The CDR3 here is CASTGYGNTIYF. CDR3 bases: TGTGCCAGCACGGGGTATGGAAACACCATATATTTT.

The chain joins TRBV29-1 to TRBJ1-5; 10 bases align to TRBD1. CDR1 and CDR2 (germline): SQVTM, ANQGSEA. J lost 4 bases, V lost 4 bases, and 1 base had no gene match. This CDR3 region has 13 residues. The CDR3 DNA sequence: TGCAGCGTTGGACAGGGGGCTAATCAGCCCCAGCATTTT. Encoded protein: CSVGQGANQPQHF. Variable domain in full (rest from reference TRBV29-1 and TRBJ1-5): SAVISQKPSRDICQRGTSLTIQCQVDSQVTMMFWYRQQPGQSLTLIATANQGSEATYESGFVIDKFPISRPNLTFSTLTVSNMSPEDSSIYLCSVGQGANQPQHFGDGTRLSIL.

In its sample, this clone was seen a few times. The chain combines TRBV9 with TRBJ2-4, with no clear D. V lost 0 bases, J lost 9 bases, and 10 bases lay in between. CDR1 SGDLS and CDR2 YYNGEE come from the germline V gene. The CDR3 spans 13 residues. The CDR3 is CASSVDGIGIQYF. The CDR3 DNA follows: TGTGCCAGCAGCGTAGATGGAATTGGCATTCAGTACTTC.

CDR3 sequence reads: CAWNGGMNTEAFF. In DNA form, the CDR3 reads TGTGCCTGGAATGGGGGCATGAACACTGAAGCTTTCTTT. The chain carries TRBV30 and TRBJ1-1, with TRBD1 as a possible D gene (6 bases). Between the trimmed V and J ends, which lost 4 bases and 0 bases, there was a span of 9 bases. Germline values: CDR1 GTSNPN, CDR2 SVGIG (reference sequence). There are 13 residues in the CDR3.

The CDR3 region is CASSPPGQGSHEQYF. The CDR3 DNA reads as TGTGCCAGCTCACCACCGGGACAGGGGAGCCACGAGCAGTACTTC. The V gene is TRBV18, the J gene TRBJ2-7; 10 nucleotides line up with TRBD1. CDR1 KGHSH and CDR2 LQKENI come from the germline V gene. The CDR3 loop spans 15 amino acids. With 0 bases clipped from V and 5 bases from J, the junction kept 4 bases outside the gene matches.

The CDR3 bases are TGTGCCAGCAGTGACACAAAGGGGCGAGAGACCCAGTACTTC. It codes for CASSDTKGRETQYF. V usage is TRBV2 and J usage is TRBJ2-5, with D possibly being TRBD1 (5 bases). V lost 3 bases and J 4 bases, leaving 12 bases between the germline ends. Germline assignment: CDR1 SNHLY and CDR2 FYNNEI. This CDR3 comprises 14 residues.

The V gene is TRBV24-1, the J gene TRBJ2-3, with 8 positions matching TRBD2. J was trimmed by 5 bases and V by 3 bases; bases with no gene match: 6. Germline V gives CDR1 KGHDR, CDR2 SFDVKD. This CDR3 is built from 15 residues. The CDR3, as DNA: TGTGCCACCAGTGATGGGACTAGAGCGGGAGATACGCAGTATTTT. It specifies CATSDGTRAGDTQYF.

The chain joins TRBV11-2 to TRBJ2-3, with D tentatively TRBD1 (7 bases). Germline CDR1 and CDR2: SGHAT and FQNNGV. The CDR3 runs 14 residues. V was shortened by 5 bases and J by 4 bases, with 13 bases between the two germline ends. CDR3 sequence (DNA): TGTGCCAGCAGCCCCGGAGGGGGCCCAGATACGCAGTATTTT. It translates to CASSPGGGPDTQYF.

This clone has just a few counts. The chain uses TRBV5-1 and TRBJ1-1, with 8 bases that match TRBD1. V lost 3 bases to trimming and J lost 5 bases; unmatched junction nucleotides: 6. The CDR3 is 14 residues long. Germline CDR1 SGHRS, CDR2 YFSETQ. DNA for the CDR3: TGCGCCAGCAGCTACACAGGGGGGGAAACTGAAGCTTTCTTT. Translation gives CASSYTGGETEAFF. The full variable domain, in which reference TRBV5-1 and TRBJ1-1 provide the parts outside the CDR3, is KAGVTQTPRYLIKTRGQQVTLSCSPISGHRSVSWYQQTPGQGLQFLFEYFSETQRNKGNFPGRFSGRQFSNSRSEMNVSTLELGDSALYLCASSYTGGETEAFFGQGTRLTVV.

CDR3 nucleotides: TGTGCCAGCAGCTCCATCAGGACACTCGGCGGAGGCTACACCTTC. It translates to CASSSIRTLGGGYTF. The chain employs TRBV7-8 and TRBJ1-2, with TRBD1 as a possible D gene (5 bases). The CDR3 runs 15 residues. V lost 4 bases and J 8 bases, leaving 20 bases between the germline ends. The germline CDR1 and CDR2 sequences are SGHVS and FQNEAQ.

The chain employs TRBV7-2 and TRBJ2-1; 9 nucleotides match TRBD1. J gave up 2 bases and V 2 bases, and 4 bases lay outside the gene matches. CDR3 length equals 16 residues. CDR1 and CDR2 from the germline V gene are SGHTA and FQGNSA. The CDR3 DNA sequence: TGTGCCAGCAGCTTAACCGGGACAGGGACCTACAATGAGCAGTTCTTC. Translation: CASSLTGTGTYNEQFF.